This entry lists 19 T cell receptor beta chains sequenced from one sample in a study of blood T cells in healthy people across ages (dated by TCRdb to 2015 to 2017). The method was 5' RACE. The listed sequencing device is Illumina HiSeq 2500. A second PCR of roughly 7 to 11 cycles was run with a J-beta primer mix and a sample-barcoded 5' primer. Using fastp at Q25 and MiXCR, TCRdb reprocessed the public reads and kept productive beta chains. Rows matching on CDR3 protein sequence are summarized as one entry with the most common DNA and genes. The sample records about 640,000 distinct CDR3 sequences, around three fifths of which are singletons. The ten largest clones add up to more than 35% of the sample. Specimen: blood. All receptors come from a man in his 60s in good health.

The chain uses TRBV4-2 and TRBJ2-1; TRBD2 aligns across 13 bases. Germline lookup yields CDR1 LGHNA and CDR2 YNFKEQ. V shed 0 bases and J 0 bases; nucleotides not matched to a gene: 8. The CDR3 totals 20 residues. Written as DNA, the CDR3 is TGTGCCAGCAGCCAAGACCTTTCGACTAGCGGGGGGAGCTCCTACAATGAGCAGTTCTTC. It encodes CASSQDLSTSGGSSYNEQFF.

This clonotype was detected a few times. The CDR3 reads CASSFEGSSYNEQFF. CDR3 nucleotide sequence: TGTGCCAGCAGCTTCGAGGGAAGCTCCTACAATGAGCAGTTCTTC. J is TRBJ2-1 and V is TRBV7-8; D is perhaps TRBD2 (5 bases). The CDR3 spans 15 residues. Germline V gene data show CDR1 as SGHVS and CDR2 as FQNEAQ. Trimming removed 3 bases at V and 0 bases at J, with 9 bases between. Filled out from reference TRBV7-8 and TRBJ2-1, the complete variable domain reads GAGVSQSPRYKVAKRGQDVALRCDPISGHVSLFWYQQALGQGPEFLTYFQNEAQLDKSGLPSDRFFAERPEGSVSTLKIQRTQQEDSAVYLCASSFEGSSYNEQFFGPGTRLTVL.

This clonotype was counted a single time. The chain joins TRBV2 to TRBJ2-5; maybe TRBD1 (6 bases). Trimming cost V 1 base and J 0 bases, with 12 bases left between them. Per germline, CDR1 SNHLY and CDR2 FYNNEI. There are 16 residues in the CDR3. The CDR3 sequence is CASSEDRVLYQETQYF. Written as DNA, the CDR3 is TGTGCCAGCAGTGAAGACAGGGTCCTGTACCAAGAGACCCAGTACTTC.

As for this clonotype: The junction differs from germline at one of its ends, possibly a read error. The chain recombines TRBV18 with TRBJ2-1, with 13 bases identical to TRBD2. Per the germline V gene, CDR1 is KGHSH and CDR2 is LQKENI. This CDR3 spans 16 amino acids. CDR3 sequence: CAGSPKTSGGHNEQFF. DNA for the CDR3: TGTGCCGGCTCACCAAAGACTAGCGGGGGGCACAATGAGCAGTTCTTC. The full variable domain, rest sourced from reference TRBV18 and TRBJ2-1, is NAGVMQNPRHLVRRRGQEARLRCSPMKGHSHVYWYRQLPEEGLKFMVYLQKENIIDESGMPKERFSAEFPKEGPSILRIQQVVRGDSAAYFCAGSPKTSGGHNEQFFGPGTRLTVL.

The chain carries TRBV9 and TRBJ1-2; no definite D call. Trimming cost V 0 bases and J 0 bases, with 9 bases left between them. Germline lookup yields CDR1 SGDLS and CDR2 YYNGEE. The CDR3 is 15 residues long. CDR3 in amino acids: CASSVAAGSNYGYTF. The CDR3 DNA is TGTGCCAGCAGCGTAGCGGCCGGGTCTAACTATGGCTACACCTTC.

The V call is TRBV10-3, the J call TRBJ2-7; D tentatively fits TRBD1 or TRBD2 (5 bases each). Deletions cut 5 bases from V and 2 bases from J, with 13 bases between. The CDR3 loop spans 14 amino acids. The germline V gene has CDR1 ENHRY and CDR2 SYGVKD. The CDR3 coding sequence is TGTGCCATCAGTTCCCCGGGACGCCCCTACGAGCAGTACTTC. Translated, it gives CAISSPGRPYEQYF.

The chain carries TRBV29-1 and TRBJ1-5, with TRBD1 as a possible D gene (5 bases). This CDR3 is 13 amino acids long. Between the trimmed V and J ends, which lost 0 bases and 10 bases, there was a span of 13 bases. In germline, CDR1 is SQVTM, CDR2 ANQGSEA. This CDR3 is CSVEEVGGRPQHF. In DNA form, the CDR3 reads TGCAGCGTTGAAGAAGTCGGGGGTCGTCCCCAGCATTTT. The full variable domain, its missing parts supplied by reference TRBV29-1 and TRBJ1-5, is SAVISQKPSRDICQRGTSLTIQCQVDSQVTMMFWYRQQPGQSLTLIATANQGSEATYESGFVIDKFPISRPNLTFSTLTVSNMSPEDSSIYLCSVEEVGGRPQHFGDGTRLSIL.

The genes are TRBV2 and TRBJ2-5; 7 positions agree with TRBD2. The CDR3 runs to 14 residues. Germline CDR1 is SNHLY and CDR2 is FYNNEI. Trimming took 4 bases from V and 4 from J; bases not matched to a gene: 6. Here the CDR3 DNA reads TGTGCCAGCAGTGGAGCGGGGTGGTTAGAGACCCAGTACTTC. Translated, it gives CASSGAGWLETQYF.

The CDR3 sequence: CASLGRNTEAFF. CDR3 coding DNA: TGTGCCAGCCTAGGTAGGAACACTGAAGCTTTCTTT. The V gene is TRBV2, the J gene TRBJ1-1; no firm D call. Germline CDR1 is SNHLY and CDR2 is FYNNEI. V lost 8 bases and J lost 1, with 8 bases in between. The CDR3 contains 12 residues.

The rearrangement links TRBV24-1 to TRBJ2-7; 12 bases match TRBD1. The DNA end favors TRBJ2-5, so the J call may be wrong. The CDR3 has 15 residues. Germline CDR1 and CDR2: KGHDR and SFDVKD. The DNA of the CDR3 is TGTGCCACCAGTCCTCCCGGGACAGGGGGCCAGACCCAGTACTTC. Translated, it gives CATSPPGTGGQTQYF.

The V gene is TRBV5-1, the J gene TRBJ1-4; D unclear. CDR3 length: 13 amino acids. Trimming pared 0 bases from V and 8 bases from J, leaving 8 bases between. Germline CDR1 and CDR2: SGHRS and YFSETQ. The CDR3 loop is CASSLGIGEKLFF. The CDR3, as DNA: TGCGCCAGCAGCTTGGGAATTGGCGAAAAACTGTTTTTT.

This chain connects TRBV9 to TRBJ1-1; D remains ambiguous. This CDR3 spans 14 amino acids. Trimming removed 3 bases at V and 3 bases at J, with 12 bases between. Germline CDR1 SGDLS, CDR2 YYNGEE. CDR3 bases: TGTGCCAGCAGCGGGCGTATTAAGGACACTGAAGCTTTCTTT. Protein: CASSGRIKDTEAFF.

The rearrangement links TRBV7-2 to TRBJ2-1; perhaps TRBD2 as D (5 bases). V lost 1 base and J 9 bases, leaving 10 bases between the germline ends. In germline, CDR1 is SGHTA, CDR2 FQGNSA. The CDR3 loop spans 13 amino acids. The CDR3 reads CASSLGLAPEQFF. The CDR3 DNA sequence: TGTGCCAGCAGCTTAGGTCTAGCACCTGAGCAGTTCTTC.

Only a few counts were recorded for this clonotype. The V gene is TRBV6-5, the J gene TRBJ2-7; a weak D match, TRBD1 (5 bases). This CDR3 has 14 amino acids. Germline values: CDR1 MNHEY, CDR2 SVGAGI. V dropped 2 bases and J dropped 3 bases, with 11 bases sitting between them. CDR3 protein: CASSYRRAVYEQYF. As DNA, the CDR3 is TGTGCCAGCAGTTACCGCAGGGCAGTCTACGAGCAGTACTTC.

This clonotype was picked up a small number of times. The chain uses TRBV28 and TRBJ2-3; 11 positions agree with TRBD2. CDR1 and CDR2 from the germline V gene are MDHEN and SYDVKM. Losses at the gene ends were 4 bases for V and 2 bases for J; bases not matched to a gene: 8. The CDR3 consists of 17 residues. The CDR3 region has the DNA TGTGCCAGCAGTTCTTACACTAGCGGGGGCTACACAGATACGCAGTATTTT. Protein product: CASSSYTSGGYTDTQYF.

This rearrangement joins TRBV6-1 to TRBJ2-7; D is possibly TRBD1 (6 bases). V lost 6 bases, J lost 2 bases, and 14 bases lay in between. Germline CDR1 and CDR2: MNHNS and SASEGT. The CDR3 runs to 14 residues. The CDR3 DNA sequence: TGTGCCAGCAGCGCTCCGGGACACCCCTACGAGCAGTACTTC. It is translated as CASSAPGHPYEQYF.

The chain joins TRBV3-1 to TRBJ2-1; 7 bases agree with TRBD1. Germline V gives CDR1 LGHDT, CDR2 YNNKEL (reference sequence). The CDR3 has 14 amino acids. Trimming cost V 1 base and J 15 bases; bases outside gene matches: 12. The CDR3 spells CASSQGGTDGTPFF. The DNA for the CDR3 is TGTGCCAGCAGCCAAGGTGGGACAGATGGAACCCCGTTCTTC.

This sequence joins TRBV12-3 or TRBV12-4 and TRBJ2-1, with a tentative D call TRBD2 (5 bases). V dropped 5 bases and J dropped 3 bases, with 8 bases sitting between them. The CDR3 is 13 residues long. CDR3 coding DNA: TGTGCCAGCAGTGCCGGGAACTACAATGAGCAGTTCTTC. Residues: CASSAGNYNEQFF.

The chain links TRBV14 to TRBJ1-2; 11 bases fit TRBD1. The V gene end was trimmed by 1 base and the J gene end by 2 bases; junction bases not matched to a gene: 3. From germline, CDR1 is SGHDN and CDR2 FVKESK. The CDR3 covers 16 residues. CDR3 sequence reads: CASSQAWDRGNYGYTF. DNA for the CDR3: TGTGCCAGCAGCCAAGCCTGGGACAGGGGGAACTATGGCTACACCTTC.